The rows below give T cell receptor beta chains drawn from one sample of a study of shared T cell receptors in the human thymus. Using immunoSEQ multiplex PCR, the repertoire was profiled, and TCRdb retains in-frame clones only, with some absent. The repertoire holds hundreds of thousands of clones, around 78% seen once, with more than 0.01% in the top ten. The sample was also reused in another study, on human thymus T cells.

What was sequenced was thymocytes. The receptors come from a boy under two years old with a congenital heart defect. CDR3s include the opening cysteine and the closing phenylalanine or tryptophan. D genes are given only for firm matches. Rows may omit the clone size; those that give it use once, few, many or a size class.

d_gene,len,v_gene,abundance,j_gene,CDR3nt,CDR3aa
NA,13,TRBV30,NA,TRBJ2-7,TGTGCCTGGAGTGTCCCTGGGCGCTACGAGCAGTACTTC,CAWSVPGRYEQYF
NA,12,TRBV7-9,NA,TRBJ2-1,TGTGCCAGCAGCTGCTCAGTTGTTGAGCAGTTCTTC,CASSCSVVEQFF
NA,14,TRBV18,NA,TRBJ1-4,TGTGCCAGCTCACCAGAAGGGGGAAATGAAAAACTGTTTTTT,CASSPEGGNEKLFF
NA,16,TRBV29-1,few,TRBJ2-1,TGCAGCGTTGGGACTAGTTGGGGACACTCCTACAATGAGCAGTTCTTC,CSVGTSWGHSYNEQFF
TRBD1,17,TRBV23-1,NA,TRBJ2-5,TGCGCCAGCAGTCAATCGGAGGGCAGGGGGCTGGAAGAGACCCAGTACTTC,CASSQSEGRGLEETQYF
TRBD1,16,TRBV7-9,NA,TRBJ2-1,TGTGCCAGCAGGCCCGGGACAGTTGGGTCCTACAATGAGCAGTTCTTC,CASRPGTVGSYNEQFF
NA,16,TRBV19,NA,TRBJ1-1,TGTGCCAGTAGTATAGCCAAGGGCGGGAAGAACACTGAAGCTTTCTTT,CASSIAKGGKNTEAFF
NA,15,TRBV7-3,NA,TRBJ2-1,TGTGCCAGCAGCTTAAGTGGTAGAGGGAAGGGTGAGCAGTTCTTC,CASSLSGRGKGEQFF
TRBD2,12,TRBV6-6,NA,TRBJ2-7,TGTGCCAGCAGCGGGAGGGCCTACGAGCAGTACTTC,CASSGRAYEQYF
NA,16,TRBV30,NA,TRBJ2-6,TGTGCCTGGAGAGATACAAACGTCTCTGGGGCCAACGTCCTGACTTTC,CAWRDTNVSGANVLTF
TRBD2,19,TRBV12-5,NA,TRBJ2-1,TGTGCTAGTGGTTTCGAGAACCAACCACTAGCGGCTTCTTGGGGAGAGCAGTTCTTC,CASGFENQPLAASWGEQFF
NA,11,TRBV4-2,NA,TRBJ2-5,TGTGCCAGTAAACGGGAAGAGACCCAGTACTTC,CASKREETQYF
NA,14,TRBV14,NA,TRBJ1-1,TGTGCCAGCAGCCAAGTATCGGGGGACACTGAAGCTTTCTTT,CASSQVSGDTEAFF
TRBD1,16,TRBV19,NA,TRBJ1-5,TGTGCCAGTAGTATCACAGGGGTTTATAGCAATCAGCCCCAGCATTTT,CASSITGVYSNQPQHF
TRBD1,14,TRBV6-6,NA,TRBJ1-5,TGTGCCAGCAGTTACCGACAGGGGAAAAAGGCCCAGCATTTT,CASSYRQGKKAQHF
TRBD2,18,TRBV5-1,NA,TRBJ2-7,TGCGCCAGCAGCATACAGGGAGATAGCGGGAGGGGAAGCTACGAGCAGTACTTC,CASSIQGDSGRGSYEQYF
NA,15,TRBV4-3,NA,TRBJ2-1,TGCGCCAGCAGCCAAGATTTCGCCGAGGACAATGAGCAGTTCTTC,CASSQDFAEDNEQFF
NA,13,TRBV4-3,few,TRBJ1-1,TGCGCCAGCAGCCAAGGGCTCCGCACTGAAGCTTTCTTT,CASSQGLRTEAFF
NA,17,TRBV4-2,few,TRBJ1-2,TGTGCCAGCAGCCAAGGTCGCCGTCACCAGGTTGCCTATGGCTACACCTTC,CASSQGRRHQVAYGYTF
TRBD2,16,TRBV14,NA,TRBJ2-3,TGTGCCAGCAGCCAAGATCGGTGGGGGAGGGCAGATACGCAGTATTTT,CASSQDRWGRADTQYF
TRBD2,16,TRBV11-1,NA,TRBJ2-7,TGTGCCAGCAGCTTAGCGCTAGCGGGAGCCCGCCCACCGCAGTACTTC,CASSLALAGARPPQYF
NA,14,TRBV12-5,NA,TRBJ2-7,TGTGCTAGTGGTTTGGGACAGGAGCCCTACGAGCAGTACTTC,CASGLGQEPYEQYF
TRBD2,16,TRBV27,NA,TRBJ2-5,TGTGCCAGCAGTCGTGAGGTTAGCGGGAGGGGTGAGACCCAGTACTTC,CASSREVSGRGETQYF
NA,15,TRBV2,NA,TRBJ2-7,TGTGCCAGCAGACCAAGTCCGCTATCGTCCCACGAGCAGTACTTC,CASRPSPLSSHEQYF
NA,12,TRBV14,NA,TRBJ2-7,TGTGCCAGCAGCCAAAAATCATACGAGCAGTACTTC,CASSQKSYEQYF
TRBD1,16,TRBV10-2,NA,TRBJ1-5,TGCGCCAGCAGTGGCAAGTCGCGGGACAGTCATCAGCCCCAGCATTTT,CASSGKSRDSHQPQHF
NA,17,TRBV7-3,NA,TRBJ1-2,TGTGCCAGCAGCCCTCACCCCTGGGGCAGGGCGCACTATGGCTACACCTTC,CASSPHPWGRAHYGYTF
TRBD1,14,TRBV5-1,NA,TRBJ1-3,TGCGCCAGCAGCCACGACAGGGCTGGAAACACCATATATTTT,CASSHDRAGNTIYF
NA,14,TRBV27,NA,TRBJ1-1,TGTGCCAGCAACCCGACCCGGGGGGACACTGAAGCTTTCTTT,CASNPTRGDTEAFF
TRBD1,15,TRBV4-3,few,TRBJ1-4,TGCGCCAGCAGCCAGAATAGGGACAGGGATGAAAAACTGTTTTTT,CASSQNRDRDEKLFF
TRBD1,16,TRBV4-1,NA,TRBJ1-1,TGCGCCAGCAGCCAAGGACAGGGGGCGGCGAACACTGAAGCTTTCTTT,CASSQGQGAANTEAFF
NA,12,TRBV30,NA,TRBJ1-2,TGTGCCTGGAGTGGCGGTAACTATGGCTACACCTTC,CAWSGGNYGYTF
TRBD1,17,TRBV4-1,NA,TRBJ2-5,TGCGCCAGCAGCCAAGATTCGGGACAGGGGACAAAAGAGACCCAGTACTTC,CASSQDSGQGTKETQYF
TRBD2,16,TRBV18,few,TRBJ2-3,TGTGCCAGCTCACCGCGGGAGGGGGCGAGCACAGATACGCAGTATTTT,CASSPREGASTDTQYF
TRBD1,13,TRBV5-3,once,TRBJ1-2,TGTGCCAGGGTCGGACAGGGGCTCTGTGGCTACACCTTC,CARVGQGLCGYTF
TRBD1,16,TRBV5-1,NA,TRBJ1-1,TGCGCCAGCAGCCAGACGGACAGGGCGCTGACCACTGAAGCTTTCTTT,CASSQTDRALTTEAFF
NA,18,TRBV10-3,NA,TRBJ2-6,TGTGCCATCAGTGATATAGGAGGGGGCCCCTCTGGGGCCAACGTCCTGACTTTC,CAISDIGGGPSGANVLTF
NA,14,TRBV5-1,NA,TRBJ1-1,TGCGCCAGCAGCTTTAGGACTAGGGGCACTGAAGCTTTCTTT,CASSFRTRGTEAFF
TRBD2,14,TRBV15,few,TRBJ2-7,TGTGCCACCCGATCGGGCGGGAGCCCCTACGAGCAGTACTTC,CATRSGGSPYEQYF
NA,15,TRBV21-1,NA,TRBJ1-2,TGTGCCAGCAGCAAAGTTCGGACAGCTAACTATGGCTACACCTTC,CASSKVRTANYGYTF
NA,18,TRBV4-1,NA,TRBJ2-1,TGCGCCAGCAGCCAGGAAAGGCCGCGACTAGTAGTCGTCAATGAGCAGTTCTTC,CASSQERPRLVVVNEQFF
TRBD1,17,TRBV25-1,NA,TRBJ2-2,TGTGCCAGCAGTGATTCCCGGGACAGGGTCATGGACGGGGAGCTGTTTTTT,CASSDSRDRVMDGELFF
TRBD1,19,TRBV11-2,NA,TRBJ2-7,TGTGCCAGCAGCTTAGCGCCCGGGACAGATCTCTTTAGCTCCTACGAGCAGTACTTC,CASSLAPGTDLFSSYEQYF
NA,19,TRBV7-2,NA,TRBJ2-7,TGTGCCAGCAGCTTAGACGGTTGGGGCTCTCCACCTCGAGCATGTGAGCAGTACTTC,CASSLDGWGSPPRACEQYF
TRBD2,16,TRBV11-2,NA,TRBJ2-3,TGTGCCAGCAGCTCCAAACTAGCGTCTAGCACAGATACGCAGTATTTT,CASSSKLASSTDTQYF
TRBD2,18,TRBV14,NA,TRBJ2-3,TGTGCCAGCAGCCCCAGGACTAGCGGGGGACTTAGCACAGATACGCAGTATTTT,CASSPRTSGGLSTDTQYF
TRBD1,15,TRBV27,NA,TRBJ2-5,TGTGCCAGCAGCATGACGGACAGGGGTGGAGAGACCCAGTACTTC,CASSMTDRGGETQYF
TRBD1,13,TRBV28,NA,TRBJ1-2,TGTGCCAGCAGCCCTCAGGGGGACTATGGCTACACCTTC,CASSPQGDYGYTF
TRBD1,14,TRBV11-3,NA,TRBJ1-2,TGTGCCAGCAGCTGGAGGGGCCAGGGGGATGGCTACACCTTC,CASSWRGQGDGYTF
NA,16,TRBV29-1,NA,TRBJ2-5,TGCAGCGTTGGTGGGTGGAGAGCCACCCCCCAAGAGACCCAGTACTTC,CSVGGWRATPQETQYF
NA,16,TRBV27,NA,TRBJ2-2,TGTGCCAGCAGTCCCCTAGAGAATCGGGACACCGGGGAGCTGTTTTTT,CASSPLENRDTGELFF
NA,14,TRBV19,NA,TRBJ1-5,TGTGCCAGTAGCGGACAGTATAGCAATCAGCCCCAGCATTTT,CASSGQYSNQPQHF
TRBD2,15,TRBV5-1,NA,TRBJ2-7,TGCGCCAGCAGCTTACTAGCGGGAGGAGGGAAAGAGCAGTACTTC,CASSLLAGGGKEQYF
TRBD2,15,TRBV10-3,NA,TRBJ2-7,TGTGCCATCAGTGGTGGAGCGGGAGCAAGCAACGAGCAGTACTTC,CAISGGAGASNEQYF
TRBD2,11,TRBV5-4,NA,TRBJ2-7,TGTGCCAGCAGCCTAGGACGGGAGGAGTACTTC,CASSLGREEYF